This entry concerns a single TCR beta chain. Produced via immunoSEQ multiplex PCR; TCRdb's table is partial and in-frame only. The repertoire holds approximately 150,000 clones, 85% to 90% seen once, with around 2.9% in the top ten. The record originates from a study of blood T cell repertoires in COVID-19. On the study more broadly: Samples taken during acute and convalescent COVID-19 were collected in the United States, Italy and Spain.

Per germline, CDR1 LGHNA and CDR2 YNFKEQ. The CDR3 totals 15 residues. Trimming cost V 0 bases and J 5 bases, with 10 bases left between them. The J gene is TRBJ1-4, the V gene TRBV4-2; D is ambiguous. This TCR was recovered from a woman between 55 and 75 years old with active COVID-19. Sequencing was performed on peripheral blood. CDR3 nucleotide sequence: TGTGCCAGCAGCCAAGACAGGCGCCAAAATGAAAAACTGTTTTTT. This gives the protein CASSQDRRQNEKLFF.